The rows below give T cell receptor beta chains drawn from one sample of a study of T-cell memory formation after mild COVID-19. In TCRdb, the 5' RACE reads were re-called with MiXCR into one record per CDR3 protein. Here the sample spans some 490,000 distinct CDR3 sequences, roughly 18% being singletons. Sequenced sample: PBMCs or a T cell subset sorted from them (not recorded which). The receptors here all came from an adult woman who had mild COVID-19 (a few samples of this study predate the infection). Cell type and time point are not known. Each CDR3 is given with its conserved first and last residue. D genes are given only for firm matches. Clone size is given for some rows only: seen once, a few or many times, or a class if the clone is expanded.

.	TRBV4-1	few	TRBJ1-1	CASSPGHLTNTEAFF	TGCGCCAGCAGCCCCGGACACCTAACGAACACTGAAGCTTTCTTT
TRBD1	TRBV12-3/TRBV12-4	.	TRBJ2-5	CASSLTHQGASQETQYF	TGTGCCAGCAGTCTAACCCATCAGGGGGCCAGCCAAGAGACCCAGTACTTC
.	TRBV18	many	TRBJ2-7	CASSPPGQGDEQYF	TGTGCCAGCTCACCACCGGGGCAGGGTGACGAGCAGTACTTC
.	TRBV20-1	.	TRBJ2-5	CSARDHGRDAETQYF	TGCAGTGCTAGAGATCATGGACGGGATGCGGAGACCCAGTACTTC
.	TRBV9	.	TRBJ2-3	CASSGDQVTDTQYF	TGTGCCAGCAGCGGCGATCAGGTCACAGATACGCAGTATTTT
.	TRBV7-9	.	TRBJ2-1	CASSLARSNTNEQFF	TGTGCCAGCAGCTTAGCCAGGTCGAATACCAATGAGCAGTTCTTC
.	TRBV6-2/TRBV6-3	.	TRBJ2-7	CASSYRSFRGVGKYF	TGTGCCAGCAGTTACAGGAGCTTCAGAGGTGTCGGCAAGTACTTC
TRBD2	TRBV25-1	many	TRBJ2-1	CASSVSRTSGANNEQFF	TGTGCCAGCAGTGTTTCCCGAACTAGCGGGGCTAACAATGAGCAGTTCTTC
.	TRBV20-1	few	TRBJ2-7	CSASGSFDYEQYF	TGCAGTGCTTCCGGGTCATTCGATTACGAGCAGTACTTC
.	TRBV5-1	.	TRBJ2-1	CASSPNRMSSYNEQFF	TGCGCCAGCAGCCCTAACAGGATGAGCTCCTACAATGAGCAGTTCTTC
TRBD2	TRBV12-3/TRBV12-4	.	TRBJ2-7	CASSLIAGSSYEQYF	TGTGCCAGCAGCCTTATAGCGGGCAGCTCCTACGAGCAGTACTTC
TRBD1	TRBV7-3	.	TRBJ1-1	CASSSQGARTEAFF	TGTGCCAGCAGTTCTCAGGGGGCGCGTACTGAAGCTTTCTTT
.	TRBV7-2	.	TRBJ2-2	CASSSRGGELFF	TGTGCCAGCAGCTCTAGGGGCGGGGAGCTGTTTTTT
.	TRBV18	.	TRBJ2-7	CASSPGKDEQYF	TGTGCCAGCTCACCAGGGAAGGACGAGCAGTACTTC
.	TRBV12-3/TRBV12-4	.	TRBJ2-7	CASILGGTAFYEQYF	TGTGCCAGCATCTTGGGAGGGACAGCCTTTTACGAGCAGTACTTC
.	TRBV9	.	TRBJ1-1	CASSGRGGGNTEAFF	TGTGCCAGCAGCGGACGTGGGGGGGGTAACACTGAAGCTTTCTTT
.	TRBV3-1	few	TRBJ1-4	CASSQVSNNEKLFF	TGTGCCAGCAGCCAAGTTAGCAATAATGAAAAACTGTTTTTT
TRBD1	TRBV5-5	.	TRBJ1-2	CASSKGTGSNYGYTF	TGTGCCAGCAGCAAGGGGACAGGCTCTAACTATGGCTACACCTTC
.	TRBV29-1	few	TRBJ2-3	CSVETRRGTDTQYF	TGCAGCGTTGAGACGCGGCGTGGCACAGATACGCAGTATTTT
TRBD1	TRBV7-6	many	TRBJ2-3	CASSPGQGVTDTQYF	TGTGCCAGCAGCCCGGGACAGGGGGTCACAGATACGCAGTATTTT
.	TRBV5-1	many	TRBJ2-2	CASSLRDKNTGELFF	TGCGCCAGCAGCTTGAGGGACAAGAACACCGGGGAGCTGTTTTTT
.	TRBV13	few	TRBJ2-5	CASSLVDQETQYF	TGTGCCAGCAGCTTGGTCGACCAAGAGACCCAGTACTTC
.	TRBV11-3	few	TRBJ2-3	CASSLFDYTDTQYF	TGTGCCAGCAGCTTATTCGACTATACAGATACGCAGTATTTT
.	TRBV19	few	TRBJ1-2	CASSMGALGDNYGYTF	TGTGCCAGTAGTATGGGCGCTCTAGGAGATAACTATGGCTACACCTTC
.	TRBV2	.	TRBJ1-6	CASSVGGVRNSPLHF	TGTGCCAGCAGTGTTGGAGGGGTCAGAAATTCACCCCTCCACTTT
TRBD2	TRBV4-3	.	TRBJ2-1	CASSQGEGIAYNEQFF	TGCGCCAGCAGCCAAGGGGAGGGTATTGCCTACAATGAGCAGTTCTTC
.	TRBV25-1	few	TRBJ1-4	CASSESGTRGKLFF	TGTGCCAGCAGTGAATCAGGGACGAGGGGAAAACTGTTTTTT
.	TRBV20-1	.	TRBJ1-2	CSARTAPAYGYTF	TGCAGTGCTAGAACAGCGCCGGCCTATGGCTACACCTTC
TRBD1	TRBV29-1	.	TRBJ1-1	CSVEGDRATNTEAFF	TGCAGCGTTGAAGGGGACAGGGCCACCAACACTGAAGCTTTCTTT
TRBD2	TRBV4-3	.	TRBJ2-1	CASSQVAGPSYNEQFF	TGCGCCAGCAGCCAAGTAGCGGGGCCCTCCTACAATGAGCAGTTCTTC
.	TRBV18	.	TRBJ1-3	CASSGTIDRGNTIYF	TGTGCCAGCTCTGGGACTATCGATAGGGGAAACACCATATATTTT
.	TRBV18	.	TRBJ2-7	CASSPSGAGGAYEQYF	TGTGCCAGCTCACCATCGGGGGCAGGGGGGGCCTACGAGCAGTACTTC
.	TRBV6-2/TRBV6-3	many	TRBJ1-1	CASSYIQSSMNTEAFF	TGTGCCAGCAGTTACATCCAGAGCTCCATGAACACTGAAGCTTTCTTT
TRBD1	TRBV25-1	.	TRBJ2-1	CASHPQGAGYNEQFF	TGTGCCAGTCACCCGCAGGGGGCGGGATACAATGAGCAGTTCTTC
TRBD2	TRBV7-9	.	TRBJ2-1	CASSSRTSENEQFF	TGTGCCAGCAGCTCTAGGACTAGCGAGAATGAGCAGTTCTTC
.	TRBV6-6	few	TRBJ2-7	CASSYQGPYEQYF	TGTGCCAGCAGTTACCAGGGTCCCTACGAGCAGTACTTC
TRBD2	TRBV6-6	.	TRBJ2-3	CASTLSGTSTDTQYF	TGTGCCAGCACCCTCAGCGGGACTAGCACAGATACGCAGTATTTT
TRBD1	TRBV5-4	few	TRBJ2-7	CASSGRTGGLQYF	TGTGCCAGCAGCGGGCGGACAGGGGGGTTGCAGTACTTC
.	TRBV27	.	TRBJ2-7	CASSFSSPSGNYYEQYF	TGTGCCAGCAGTTTTTCCTCCCCCAGCGGAAATTACTACGAGCAGTACTTC
.	TRBV20-1	few	TRBJ2-1	CSARLHGYYAQFF	TGCAGTGCTAGGCTGCATGGGTACTATGCGCAGTTCTTC
.	TRBV12-3/TRBV12-4	few	TRBJ2-7	CASSPRRGGYEQYF	TGTGCCAGCAGTCCCCGTCGGGGAGGCTACGAGCAGTACTTC
.	TRBV14	.	TRBJ2-3	CASSQGWGRDTQYF	TGTGCCAGCAGCCAAGGCTGGGGTCGAGATACGCAGTATTTT
.	TRBV7-9	few	TRBJ1-2	CASSLSVVQGSANYGYTF	TGTGCCAGCAGCTTAAGTGTGGTGCAGGGTAGCGCTAACTATGGCTACACCTTC
.	TRBV20-1	.	TRBJ2-3	CSATWGRSTDTQYF	TGCAGTGCCACTTGGGGCCGTAGCACAGATACGCAGTATTTT
TRBD1	TRBV5-1	many	TRBJ2-3	CASSAGTDLFTDTQYF	TGCGCCAGCAGCGCCGGGACAGACCTCTTCACAGATACGCAGTATTTT
TRBD1	TRBV7-8	.	TRBJ1-2	CASSLEGTAYGYTF	TGTGCCAGCAGCTTAGAAGGGACAGCCTATGGCTACACCTTC
TRBD2	TRBV5-1	many	TRBJ2-1	CASSLALAGEVYNEQFF	TGCGCCAGCAGCTTGGCCCTAGCGGGGGAGGTTTACAATGAGCAGTTCTTC